These 26 T cell receptor beta chains share one sample of origin, sequenced in a study of beta chain features in type 1 diabetes. TCRB transcripts that were expressed got sequenced, as all of the isolated RNA had been reverse transcribed. Profiled with immunoSEQ multiplex PCR; TCRdb holds only in-frame clones, not every one. The data hold over 650,000 clones, with 11% to 15% observed a single time. Findings and limits, study-wide: Shorter TCRB CDR3s, moderately but significantly so, marked every one of the four CD4+ subsets in Type 1 diabetes patients.

These TCRs' antigens remain unknown. The source material was naive CD4+ T cells from blood. The source of these receptors is a man younger than 35 with type 1 diabetes.

This clone was picked up a small number of times. The gene calls are TRBV18 and TRBJ2-5; D may be TRBD2 (5 bases). The V and J ends lost 5 bases and 0 bases respectively, with 7 bases between them. In germline, CDR1 is KGHSH, CDR2 LQKENI. CDR3 length equals 13 residues. CDR3 amino acids: CASSRGHQETQYF. The CDR3 region has the DNA TGTGCCAGCTCAAGAGGGCACCAAGAGACCCAGTACTTC.

The CDR3 DNA is TGTGCCAGCAGCGTAGGGTTGGAACAGCCCCAGCATTTT. Amino acids: CASSVGLEQPQHF. The chain combines TRBV5-6 with TRBJ1-5; the D is unclear. V lost 4 bases, J lost 7 bases, and 12 bases lay in between. This CDR3 is 13 amino acids long. The germline V gene encodes CDR1 SGHDT and CDR2 YYEEEE.

The rearrangement joins TRBV30 to TRBJ1-1; TRBD1 aligns across 7 bases. Germline V gene sequence: CDR1 GTSNPN, CDR2 SVGIG (reference sequence). J gave up 0 bases and V 5 bases, and 6 bases lay outside the gene matches. CDR3 length: 14 amino acids. The CDR3 DNA sequence: TGTGCCTGGGCAGTGGGACAGATGAACACTGAAGCTTTCTTT. This sequence encodes CAWAVGQMNTEAFF. The full variable domain, its missing parts supplied by reference TRBV30 and TRBJ1-1, is SQTIHQWPATLVQPVGSPLSLECTVEGTSNPNLYWYRQAAGRGLQLLFYSVGIGQISSEVPQNLSASRPQDRQFILSSKKLLLSDSGFYLCAWAVGQMNTEAFFGQGTRLTVV.

This clone was counted between two and nine times. The chain joins TRBV5-4 to TRBJ2-1; D is possibly TRBD2 (6 bases). V was clipped by 1 base and J by 4 bases, with 12 bases between them. The CDR3 runs to 15 residues. Germline CDR1 and CDR2: SGHNT and YYREEE (reference sequence). CDR3 sequence: CASSLPGTSYNEQFF. CDR3 nucleotides: TGTGCCAGCAGCTTGCCCGGGACTTCTTACAATGAGCAGTTCTTC. The full variable domain, completed using reference TRBV5-4 and TRBJ2-1, is ETGVTQSPTHLIKTRGQQVTLRCSSQSGHNTVSWYQQALGQGPQFIFQYYREEENGRGNFPPRFSGLQFPNYSSELNVNALELDDSALYLCASSLPGTSYNEQFFGPGTRLTVL.

The chain joins TRBV10-3 to TRBJ1-1; no clear D. The germline gives CDR1 ENHRY, CDR2 SYGVKD. Trimming removed 3 bases at V and 1 base at J, with 6 bases between. The length of the CDR3 is 13 residues. For the CDR3, the DNA is TGTGCCATCAGTGATCAGGCGAACACTGAAGCTTTCTTT. It is translated as CAISDQANTEAFF.

This clone was counted a few times. This chain connects TRBV30 to TRBJ2-3; D is possibly TRBD2 (5 bases). CDR1 GTSNPN and CDR2 SVGIG come from the germline V gene (reference sequence). CDR3 length equals 14 residues. The germline V and J ends were trimmed by 2 bases and 3 bases, with 12 bases remaining between them. The CDR3 coding sequence is TGTGCCTGGAGTATCCCCGGCGGGACAGATACGCAGTATTTT. The encoded protein is CAWSIPGGTDTQYF.

This clone was observed once. Other DNA sequences in the same sample also yield this CDR3. The chain recombines TRBV19 with TRBJ1-1; D call uncertain. From germline, CDR1 is LNHDA and CDR2 SQIVND (reference sequence). This CDR3 is 11 amino acids long. Trimming shortened V by 7 bases and J by 1 base, and 4 bases separated the two germline ends. CDR3 sequence: CASKRNTEAFF. The CDR3 region has the DNA TGTGCCAGTAAGCGGAACACTGAAGCTTTCTTT.

This clone has a handful of counts. J is TRBJ2-1 and V is TRBV6-1; 11 bases are a match to TRBD1. CDR3 size: 16 residues. Germline CDR1 and CDR2: MNHNS and SASEGT. Trimming at V came to 2 bases and at J to 12 bases, leaving 12 bases not matched to a gene. CDR3 DNA sequence: TGTGCCAGCAGTGAAAGAAGGACAGGGGGCTACCACCGGCAGTTCTTC. Encoded protein: CASSERRTGGYHRQFF.

This chain connects TRBV5-1 to TRBJ2-1; 7 nucleotides match TRBD2. Per the germline V gene, CDR1 is SGHRS and CDR2 is YFSETQ. CDR3 size: 15 residues. J gave up 4 bases and V 2 bases, and 6 bases lay outside the gene matches. CDR3 residues: CASSFTSGVYNEQFF. The CDR3 nucleotides read TGCGCCAGCAGCTTTACAAGCGGGGTGTACAATGAGCAGTTCTTC.

The rearrangement joins TRBV29-1 to TRBJ2-5; a weak D match, TRBD2 (6 bases). The germline V gene encodes CDR1 SQVTM and CDR2 ANQGSEA. Trimming left V 3 bases short and J 0 bases short, with 14 bases between. CDR3 length: 15 residues. CDR3 protein: CSVDFVGGNQETQYF. In nucleotides, the CDR3 is TGCAGCGTTGATTTCGTGGGCGGGAACCAAGAGACCCAGTACTTC. Combining the CDR3 with reference TRBV29-1 and TRBJ2-5 gives the whole variable domain SAVISQKPSRDICQRGTSLTIQCQVDSQVTMMFWYRQQPGQSLTLIATANQGSEATYESGFVIDKFPISRPNLTFSTLTVSNMSPEDSSIYLCSVDFVGGNQETQYFGPGTRLLVL.

The chain has TRBV4-3 and TRBJ2-1; 13 bases align to TRBD2. CDR1 and CDR2 from the germline V gene are LGHNA and YSLEER. V shed 3 bases and J 9 bases; nucleotides not matched to a gene: 8. The CDR3 sequence is 16 residues long. The CDR3 region has the DNA TGCGCCAGCAGCCAGGCCCAGACTAGCGGGGGGTCTGAGCAGTTCTTC. It is translated as CASSQAQTSGGSEQFF.

This chain links TRBV29-1 with TRBJ1-5; 9 bases agree with TRBD1. Germline values: CDR1 SQVTM, CDR2 ANQGSEA. This CDR3 contains 14 residues. Trimming took 4 bases from V and 4 from J; bases not matched to a gene: 5. CDR3 DNA sequence: TGCAGCGTTGCGGACAGGGGCAAAAATCAGCCCCAGCATTTT. As protein: CSVADRGKNQPQHF.

The rearrangement joins TRBV2 to TRBJ2-7, with a possible D match to TRBD2 (5 bases). This CDR3 region has 14 residues. The V end lost 2 bases, the J end lost 2 bases, and 10 bases lay between the germline ends. The germline V gene has CDR1 SNHLY and CDR2 FYNNEI. CDR3 bases: TGTGCCAGCAGTGAACAAGGGAGTACCTACGAGCAGTACTTC. Encoded protein: CASSEQGSTYEQYF.

This clone has only a few counts. The chain has TRBV30 and TRBJ2-7; the match to TRBD1 covers 8 bases. Germline lookup yields CDR1 GTSNPN and CDR2 SVGIG (reference sequence). This CDR3 contains 12 residues. Unmatched junction bases numbered 3, after V lost 1 base and J lost 7 bases. Here the CDR3 DNA reads TGTGCCTGGAGTGAGACAGGGGTGGAGCAGTACTTC. Translation gives CAWSETGVEQYF.

This clone came up a few times. This chain uses TRBV5-4 with TRBJ2-1; D tentatively fits TRBD1 or TRBD2 (5 bases each). Germline loops: CDR1 SGHNT, CDR2 YYREEE (reference sequence). V was trimmed by 6 bases and J by 15 bases, leaving 25 bases between them. CDR3 length: 14 residues. This CDR3 is CASTSSQGPSPGFF. The CDR3 DNA sequence: TGTGCCAGCACCTCCAGCCAGGGACCATCCCCCGGGTTCTTC.

The V gene is TRBV2, the J gene TRBJ1-2, with TRBD1 matching 11 bases. The CDR3 loop spans 14 amino acids. With 6 bases clipped from V and 5 bases from J, the junction kept 5 bases outside the gene matches. Germline lookup yields CDR1 SNHLY and CDR2 FYNNEI. CDR3 nucleotides: TGTGCCAGCAGCGGACAGGGGGCAGGGTATGGCTACACCTTC. It yields the protein CASSGQGAGYGYTF.

This clone has just a few counts. The gene calls are TRBV9 and TRBJ1-2, with a possible D match to TRBD1 (6 bases). CDR3 size: 13 residues. Trimming removed 0 bases at V and 8 bases at J, with 11 bases between. Germline CDR1 SGDLS, CDR2 YYNGEE. The DNA of the CDR3 is TGTGCCAGCAGCGTAGCTGGTGGGGGCGGCTACACCTTC. Its translation is CASSVAGGGGYTF.

The chain carries TRBV18 and TRBJ2-2, with a tentative D call TRBD1 (6 bases). Germline values: CDR1 KGHSH, CDR2 LQKENI. The ends were cut back, 0 bases at V and 7 bases at J, with 15 bases in the middle. There are 16 residues in the CDR3. The CDR3 loop is CASSPPKDSNIGELFF. CDR3 DNA: TGTGCCAGCTCACCACCCAAGGACAGTAATATCGGGGAGCTGTTTTTT.

This clone has more than one count but fewer than ten. The rearrangement joins TRBV29-1 to TRBJ1-2; tentative D call: TRBD1 (5 bases). The V gene lost 4 bases and the J gene lost 7 bases, with 16 bases spanning the gap. This CDR3 has 13 residues. Germline loops: CDR1 SQVTM, CDR2 ANQGSEA. The chain's CDR3 is CSVGVQGGSGYTF. The CDR3 coding sequence is TGCAGCGTTGGAGTCCAGGGAGGGAGTGGCTACACCTTC.

This clone has more than one count but fewer than ten. The chain joins TRBV6-5 to TRBJ2-5; D gene uncertain. Trimming pared 4 bases from V and 5 bases from J, leaving 11 bases between. This CDR3 spans 13 amino acids. Germline CDR1 MNHEY, CDR2 SVGAGI. The CDR3 coding sequence is TGTGCCAGCAGTTTAACGGTCCGGGAGACCCAGTACTTC. Residues: CASSLTVRETQYF.

This clone was observed a handful of times. The rearrangement links TRBV4-3 to TRBJ1-6; D possibly corresponds to TRBD1 (5 bases). The CDR3 sequence is 15 residues long. Trimming took off 0 bases at V and 4 bases at J, with 7 bases between the two ends. Germline V gene lookup returns CDR1 LGHNA and CDR2 YSLEER. CDR3 DNA sequence: TGCGCCAGCAGCCAAGAACAGGAGTATAATTCACCCCTCCACTTT. Amino acid sequence: CASSQEQEYNSPLHF.

V and J are TRBV6-6 and TRBJ2-7; D perhaps matches TRBD2 (7 bases). V was clipped by 4 bases and J by 3 bases, with 16 bases between them. This CDR3 has 15 residues. CDR1 MNHNY and CDR2 SVGAGI come from the germline V gene (reference sequence). The CDR3 DNA is TGTGCCAGCAGTTGGGGGGGCAGGATGCTCTACGAGCAGTACTTC. This sequence encodes CASSWGGRMLYEQYF.

V is TRBV27 and J is TRBJ2-7, with D maybe TRBD1 (6 bases). The CDR3 spans 15 residues. V dropped 5 bases and J dropped 0 bases, with 14 bases sitting between them. In germline, CDR1 is MNHEY, CDR2 SMNVEV (reference sequence). The CDR3 DNA follows: TGTGCCAGCAGTCAGGTGGACAGAAGCTCCTACGAGCAGTACTTC. This encodes CASSQVDRSSYEQYF.

This clone occurred a few times. The chain links TRBV29-1 to TRBJ2-7, with a tentative D call TRBD1 (5 bases). V lost 7 bases, J lost 6 bases, and 13 bases lay in between. CDR3 length: 11 residues. Germline assignment: CDR1 SQVTM and CDR2 ANQGSEA. The CDR3: CSARAGPEQYF. In DNA, the CDR3 is TGCAGCGCCCGGGCAGGGCCCGAGCAGTACTTC.

This clone was counted only a few times. V and J are TRBV6-6 and TRBJ2-1; D gene uncertain. V shed 2 bases and J shed 10 bases, with 9 bases lying between them. This CDR3 is built from 12 residues. Germline V gene sequence: CDR1 MNHNY, CDR2 SVGAGI (reference sequence). CDR3 region: CASSYDLDEQFF. In nucleotides, the CDR3 is TGTGCCAGCAGTTACGATTTGGACGAGCAGTTCTTC.

This clone was detected a few times. The chain has TRBV4-2 and TRBJ1-1, with D possibly matching TRBD1 (5 bases). With 0 bases removed from V and 7 bases from J, the gap between germline ends came to 21 bases. From germline, CDR1 is LGHNA and CDR2 YNFKEQ. This CDR3 region has 17 residues. The CDR3 region has the DNA TGTGCCAGCAGCCAAGATCGAGCTCGGACATCGAACGGTGAAGCTTTCTTT. This translates into CASSQDRARTSNGEAFF.